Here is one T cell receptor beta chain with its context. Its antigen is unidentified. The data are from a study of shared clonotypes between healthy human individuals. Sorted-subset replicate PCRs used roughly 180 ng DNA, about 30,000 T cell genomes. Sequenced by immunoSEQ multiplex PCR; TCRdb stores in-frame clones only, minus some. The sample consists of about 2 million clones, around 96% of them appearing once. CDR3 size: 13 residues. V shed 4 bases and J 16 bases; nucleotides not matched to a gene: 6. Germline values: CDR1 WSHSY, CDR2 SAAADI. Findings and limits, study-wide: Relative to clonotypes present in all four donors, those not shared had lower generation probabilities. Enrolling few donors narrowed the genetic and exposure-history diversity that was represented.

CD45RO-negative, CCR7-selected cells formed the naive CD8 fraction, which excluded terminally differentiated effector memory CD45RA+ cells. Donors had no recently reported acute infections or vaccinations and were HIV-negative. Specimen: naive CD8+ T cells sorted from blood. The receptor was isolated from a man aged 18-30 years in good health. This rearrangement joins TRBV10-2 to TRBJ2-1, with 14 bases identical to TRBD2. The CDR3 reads CASSVGLAGGKFF. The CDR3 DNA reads TGCGCCAGCAGTGTCGGACTAGCGGGAGGTAAATTCTTC.